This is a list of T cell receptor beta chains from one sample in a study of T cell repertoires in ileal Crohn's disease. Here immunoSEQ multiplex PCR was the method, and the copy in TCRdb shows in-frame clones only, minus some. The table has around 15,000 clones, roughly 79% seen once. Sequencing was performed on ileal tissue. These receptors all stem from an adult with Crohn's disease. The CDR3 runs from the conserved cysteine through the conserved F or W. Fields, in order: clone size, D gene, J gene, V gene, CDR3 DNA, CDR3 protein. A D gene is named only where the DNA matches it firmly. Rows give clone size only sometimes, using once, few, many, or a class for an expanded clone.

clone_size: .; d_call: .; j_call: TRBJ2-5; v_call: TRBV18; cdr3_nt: TGTGCCAGCTCACCGTCAAGGGAGACCCAGTACTTC; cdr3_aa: CASSPSRETQYF
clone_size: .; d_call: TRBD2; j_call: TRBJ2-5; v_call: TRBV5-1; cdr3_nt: TGCGCCAGCAGCGCCGGACTAGCGGCAGAGACCCAGTACTTC; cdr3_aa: CASSAGLAAETQYF
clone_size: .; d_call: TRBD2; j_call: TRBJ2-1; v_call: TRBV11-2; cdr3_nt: TGTGCCAGCAGCCCGGGAGGGGTGTGGTACAATGAGCAGTTCTTC; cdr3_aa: CASSPGGVWYNEQFF
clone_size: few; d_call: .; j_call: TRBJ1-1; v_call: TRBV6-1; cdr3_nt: TGTGCCAGCAGTGAGGGACTCCTCTGGAACACTGAAGCTTTCTTT; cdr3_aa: CASSEGLLWNTEAFF
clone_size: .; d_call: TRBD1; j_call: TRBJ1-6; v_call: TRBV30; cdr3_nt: TGTGCCTGGAGTTCTGGGACAGGGGGGTCACCCCTCCACTTT; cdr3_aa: CAWSSGTGGSPLHF
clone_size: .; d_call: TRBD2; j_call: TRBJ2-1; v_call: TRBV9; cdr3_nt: TGTGCCAGCAGCGTGGGGACTAGCGTTGGGAATGAGCAGTTCTTC; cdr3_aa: CASSVGTSVGNEQFF
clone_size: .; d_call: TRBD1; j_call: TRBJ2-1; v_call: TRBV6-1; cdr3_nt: TGTGCCAGCAGAACCGGGACAGGGGGCAATGAGCAGTTCTTC; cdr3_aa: CASRTGTGGNEQFF
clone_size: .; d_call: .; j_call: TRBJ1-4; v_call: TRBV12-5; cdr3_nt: TGTGCTAGTGGTTTGGTTGCTAATGAAAAACTGTTTTTT; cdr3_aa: CASGLVANEKLFF
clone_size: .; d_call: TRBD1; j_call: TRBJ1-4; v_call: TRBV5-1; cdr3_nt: TGCGCCAGCAGCCTAGGGACAGCCCTATATAATGAAAAACTGTTTTTT; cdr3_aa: CASSLGTALYNEKLFF
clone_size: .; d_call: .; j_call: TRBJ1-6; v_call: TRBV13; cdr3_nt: TGTGCCAGCAGCCGGAGGGATGTGGGGGACTTACGGAGAAATTCACCCCTCCACTTT; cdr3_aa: CASSRRDVGDLRRNSPLHF
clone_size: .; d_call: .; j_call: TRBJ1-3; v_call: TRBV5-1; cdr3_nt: TGCGCCAGCAGCCCAGGAGGCTCTGGAAACACCATATATTTT; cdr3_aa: CASSPGGSGNTIYF
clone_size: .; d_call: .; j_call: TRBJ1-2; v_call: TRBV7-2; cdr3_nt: TGTGCCAGCAGCACCGGGACGGAGGGTGGCTACACCTTC; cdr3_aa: CASSTGTEGGYTF
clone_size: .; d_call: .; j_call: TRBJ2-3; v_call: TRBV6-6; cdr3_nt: TGTGCCAGCAGTTACGGCCAGGGGTCAGATACGCAGTATTTT; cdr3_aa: CASSYGQGSDTQYF
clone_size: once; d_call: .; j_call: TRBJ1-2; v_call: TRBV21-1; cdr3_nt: TGTGCCAGCAGCAAGGGATTCGGCAGCTATGGCTACACCTTC; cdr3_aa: CASSKGFGSYGYTF